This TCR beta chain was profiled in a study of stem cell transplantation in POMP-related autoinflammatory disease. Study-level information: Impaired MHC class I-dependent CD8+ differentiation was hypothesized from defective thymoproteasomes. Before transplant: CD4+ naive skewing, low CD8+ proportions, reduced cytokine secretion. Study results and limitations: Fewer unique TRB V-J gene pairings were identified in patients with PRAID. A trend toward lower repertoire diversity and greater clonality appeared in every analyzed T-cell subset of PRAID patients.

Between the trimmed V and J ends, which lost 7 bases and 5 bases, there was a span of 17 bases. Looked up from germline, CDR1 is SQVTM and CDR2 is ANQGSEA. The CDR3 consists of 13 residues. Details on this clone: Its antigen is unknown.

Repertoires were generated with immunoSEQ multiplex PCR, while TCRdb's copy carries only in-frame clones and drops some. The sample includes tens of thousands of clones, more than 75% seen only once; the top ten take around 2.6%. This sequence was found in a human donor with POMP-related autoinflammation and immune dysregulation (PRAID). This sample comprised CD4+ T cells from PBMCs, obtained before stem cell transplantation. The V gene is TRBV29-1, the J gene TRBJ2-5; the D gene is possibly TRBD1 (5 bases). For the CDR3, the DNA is TGCAGCGCTACCCCAGGGTACGGGGAGACCCAGTACTTC. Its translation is CSATPGYGETQYF.